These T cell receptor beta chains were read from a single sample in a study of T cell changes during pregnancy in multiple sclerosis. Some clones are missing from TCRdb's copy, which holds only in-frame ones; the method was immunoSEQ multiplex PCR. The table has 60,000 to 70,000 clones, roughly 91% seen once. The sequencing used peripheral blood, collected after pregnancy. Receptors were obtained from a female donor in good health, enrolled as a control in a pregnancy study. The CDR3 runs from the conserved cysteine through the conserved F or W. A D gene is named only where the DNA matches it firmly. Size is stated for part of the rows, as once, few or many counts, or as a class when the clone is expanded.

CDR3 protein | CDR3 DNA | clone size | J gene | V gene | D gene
CASSRGREQYF | TGTGCCAGCAGCCGGGGGAGAGAGCAGTACTTC | - | TRBJ2-7 | TRBV6-5 | -
CASSHGQGAGEQYF | TGTGCCAGCTCGCACGGACAGGGGGCTGGGGAGCAGTACTTC | once | TRBJ2-7 | TRBV18 | TRBD1
CSVEGEQVRSGLGTEAFF | TGCAGCGTTGAAGGAGAACAAGTAAGATCAGGGCTAGGGACTGAAGCTTTCTTT | - | TRBJ1-1 | TRBV29-1 | -
CASSVGQGGNQPQHF | TGTGCCAGCAGCGTAGGACAGGGAGGTAATCAGCCCCAGCATTTT | - | TRBJ1-5 | TRBV9 | TRBD1
CASSLAGRGVNTEAFF | TGCGCCAGCAGCTTGGCGGGCCGGGGAGTGAACACTGAAGCTTTCTTT | - | TRBJ1-1 | TRBV5-1 | -
CAWTSGGARYNEQFF | TGTGCCTGGACTAGCGGGGGGGCGCGGTACAATGAGCAGTTCTTC | - | TRBJ2-1 | TRBV30 | TRBD2
CASSRPGDRVYGYTF | TGTGCCAGCAGCCGCCCGGGGGACAGGGTCTATGGCTACACCTTC | - | TRBJ1-2 | TRBV6-1 | TRBD1
CASSISGGLSSYEQYF | TGTGCCAGTAGTATAAGCGGGGGCCTCAGCTCCTACGAGCAGTACTTC | - | TRBJ2-7 | TRBV19 | TRBD2
CASSILLTENQPQHF | TGTGCCAGTAGTATACTATTGACAGAGAATCAGCCCCAGCATTTT | - | TRBJ1-5 | TRBV19 | -
CASSYRGYYNEQFF | TGTGCCAGCAGTTACCGAGGGTACTACAATGAGCAGTTCTTC | - | TRBJ2-1 | TRBV6-5 | -
CASKVGGLTDTQYF | TGTGCCAGCAAGGTGGGGGGGCTCACAGATACGCAGTATTTT | - | TRBJ2-3 | TRBV6-5 | -
CASSLYRGGEQFF | TGCGCCAGCAGCCTATACAGGGGAGGTGAGCAGTTCTTC | - | TRBJ2-1 | TRBV4-3 | -
CASSVEDRGTQRHEQYF | TGTGCCAGCAGCGTAGAGGACAGGGGGACCCAGCGCCACGAGCAGTACTTC | - | TRBJ2-7 | TRBV9 | TRBD1
CASGLGRDYGYTF | TGTGCTAGTGGTTTGGGCAGGGATTATGGCTACACCTTC | - | TRBJ1-2 | TRBV12-5 | -
CASSLSQGRYYGYTF | TGTGCCAGCAGCCTAAGTCAGGGGAGATACTATGGCTACACCTTC | once | TRBJ1-2 | TRBV7-2 | -
CASILMVGQGRDTEAFF | TGTGCCAGCATCCTCATGGTAGGGCAGGGGAGGGACACTGAAGCTTTCTTT | - | TRBJ1-1 | TRBV4-2 | -
CASAPGGEGWGTEAFF | TGTGCCAGTGCCCCGGGGGGGGAGGGTTGGGGCACTGAAGCTTTCTTT | - | TRBJ1-1 | TRBV19 | -
CAISESETAYGYTF | TGTGCCATCAGTGAGTCCGAGACAGCTTATGGCTACACCTTC | - | TRBJ1-2 | TRBV10-3 | -
CASSDSDRVEQFF | TGTGCCAGCAGTGACTCCGACCGGGTGGAGCAGTTCTTC | - | TRBJ2-1 | TRBV25-1 | -
CASSQGQGREKLFF | TGCGCCAGCAGCCAAGGTCAGGGAAGGGAAAAACTGTTTTTT | - | TRBJ1-4 | TRBV4-3 | -
CASSQDVATNEKLFF | TGCGCCAGCAGCCAAGACGTTGCAACTAATGAAAAACTGTTTTTT | - | TRBJ1-4 | TRBV4-1 | -
CASSSGQGDTGELFF | TGTGCCAGCAGTTCCGGACAGGGGGATACCGGGGAGCTGTTTTTT | - | TRBJ2-2 | TRBV6-6 | TRBD1
CAISDPRQASGGGDTQYF | TGTGCCATCAGTGACCCCCGCCAAGCTAGCGGGGGGGGAGATACGCAGTATTTT | - | TRBJ2-3 | TRBV10-3 | TRBD2
CATSRDGRTGLRLRTF | TGTGCCACCAGCAGAGATGGCAGGACAGGCCTGAGGCTTAGGACTTTC | once | TRBJ1-2 | TRBV15 | TRBD1
CASSLVPGQGVYEQYF | TGTGCCAGCAGCTTAGTACCGGGACAGGGGGTGTACGAGCAGTACTTC | - | TRBJ2-7 | TRBV7-9 | TRBD1
CVSRTGGAGGSPLHF | TGTGTCAGCAGGACAGGGGGCGCAGGGGGTTCACCCCTCCACTTT | - | TRBJ1-6 | TRBV6-5 | TRBD1
CASSLGIRQGSYGYTF | TGTGCCAGCAGCTTGGGGATACGACAGGGGAGCTATGGCTACACCTTC | - | TRBJ1-2 | TRBV5-4 | TRBD1
CASSLVARGNEQFF | TGTGCCAGCAGCTTAGTCGCCCGCGGAAATGAGCAGTTCTTC | - | TRBJ2-1 | TRBV7-9 | -
CASSRGTSGGWGETQYF | TGTGCCAGCAGCCGCGGGACTAGCGGGGGTTGGGGTGAGACCCAGTACTTC | - | TRBJ2-5 | TRBV7-2 | TRBD2
CASSHIPGQGAVGYTF | TGCGCCAGCAGCCACATACCGGGACAGGGGGCCGTTGGCTACACCTTC | - | TRBJ1-2 | TRBV4-3 | TRBD1
CASSDRSLVVEQYF | TGTGCCAGCAGTGATCGGAGCCTCGTGGTCGAGCAGTACTTC | - | TRBJ2-7 | TRBV2 | -